These 24 T cell receptor beta chains were all obtained from the same sample, sequenced in a study of somatic mutations in cytotoxic T cells in rheumatoid arthritis. The table came from immunoSEQ multiplex PCR; TCRdb's copy has only in-frame clones and leaves some out. Of 15,000 to 20,000 clones in the sample, approximately 69% were seen once. The sample comprised CD8+ T cells sorted from blood. These receptors all come from a man between 60 and 75 years old in good health.

The chain joins TRBV11-3 to TRBJ2-5, with D perhaps TRBD1 (5 bases). Deletions cut 2 bases from V and 5 bases from J, with 9 bases between. This CDR3 has 13 residues. The germline gives CDR1 SGHNT, CDR2 YENEEA. The CDR3 coding sequence is TGTGCCAGCAGCTTATGGCAGGGTGAGACCCAGTACTTC. Translated: CASSLWQGETQYF.

This chain joins TRBV4-2 and TRBJ2-7, with 8 bases identical to TRBD1. The CDR3 runs to 15 residues. Germline CDR1 is LGHNA and CDR2 is YNFKEQ. J was trimmed by 3 bases and V by 0 bases; bases with no gene match: 4. This CDR3 reads CASSQEQGGFYEQYF. The CDR3 DNA reads TGTGCCAGCAGCCAAGAACAGGGGGGATTCTACGAGCAGTACTTC.

J is TRBJ2-2 and V is TRBV4-1, with D possibly TRBD1 on 5 matching bases. Trimming removed 3 bases from V and 10 bases from J, with 15 bases in between. CDR3 length: 14 amino acids. The germline gives CDR1 MGHRA, CDR2 YSYEKL. CDR3 bases: TGCGCCAGCAGCCAGTCGTCAGGGTGGTCGGAGCTGTTTTTT. This gives the protein CASSQSSGWSELFF.

The V and J genes are TRBV6-5 and TRBJ2-5, with TRBD1 as a possible D gene (6 bases). This CDR3 comprises 13 residues. V was pared by 8 bases and J by 0 bases, with 10 bases between. Germline loops: CDR1 MNHEY, CDR2 SVGAGI. CDR3 bases: TGTGCCAGCGGGAACAGGGACCAAGAGACCCAGTACTTC. This gives the protein CASGNRDQETQYF.

This clone is medium-sized. This chain connects TRBV4-1 to TRBJ1-2; D call uncertain. The V gene lost 1 base and the J gene lost 4 bases, with 7 bases spanning the gap. Germline CDR1 MGHRA, CDR2 YSYEKL. CDR3 size: 13 residues. In nucleotides, the CDR3 is TGCGCCAGCAGCCAAGGTAGCAGCTATGGCTACACCTTC. It is translated as CASSQGSSYGYTF.

This clone appeared a few times. The gene calls are TRBV29-1 and TRBJ2-7, with 11 bases fitting TRBD2. This CDR3 is built from 15 residues. Trimming took 1 base from V and 2 from J; bases not matched to a gene: 4. The V gene's germline CDR1 is SQVTM and CDR2 ANQGSEA. The CDR3 here is CSVEGLAGGAYEQYF. DNA of the CDR3: TGCAGCGTTGAAGGCCTAGCGGGGGGAGCCTACGAGCAGTACTTC.

V is TRBV13 and J is TRBJ2-7; D uncertain. V lost 6 bases and J lost 2, with 8 bases in between. Per germline, CDR1 PRHDT and CDR2 FYEKMQ (reference sequence). The CDR3 runs 12 residues. The CDR3 reads CASSLEPYEQYF. As DNA, the CDR3 is TGTGCCAGCAGTCTAGAGCCCTACGAGCAGTACTTC. The entire variable domain, with the rest obtained from reference TRBV13 and TRBJ2-7, is as follows: AAGVIQSPRHLIKEKRETATLKCYPIPRHDTVYWYQQGPGQDPQFLISFYEKMQSDKGSIPDRFSAQQFSDYHSELNMSSLELGDSALYFCASSLEPYEQYFGPGTRLTVT.

In DNA form, the CDR3 reads TGTGCCAGCAGTTACTACCAGGGAGGCTACGAGCAGTACTTC. Its protein product is CASSYYQGGYEQYF. V gene TRBV6-6 combines with J gene TRBJ2-7; weak D call: TRBD2 (6 bases). The V end lost 1 base, the J end lost 3 bases, and 10 bases lay between the germline ends. There are 14 residues in the CDR3. Germline values: CDR1 MNHNY, CDR2 SVGAGI (reference sequence).

This sequence joins TRBV5-1 and TRBJ2-7; D may be TRBD2 (6 bases). Trimming cost V 4 bases and J 2 bases, with 13 bases left between them. Per the germline V gene, CDR1 is SGHRS and CDR2 is YFSETQ. The CDR3 is 14 residues long. The CDR3 reads CASSQEWGAYEQYF. DNA of the CDR3: TGCGCCAGCAGCCAGGAGTGGGGGGCCTACGAGCAGTACTTC.

The chain recombines TRBV7-9 with TRBJ2-1; a weak D match, TRBD2 (6 bases). This CDR3 is 17 amino acids long. V was shortened by 5 bases and J by 0 bases, with 17 bases between the two germline ends. From germline, CDR1 is SEHNR and CDR2 FQNEAQ (reference sequence). CDR3 residues: CASSTPVRGPSYNEQFF. In nucleotides, the CDR3 is TGTGCCAGCAGCACTCCTGTGCGGGGCCCCTCCTACAATGAGCAGTTCTTC.

This clone has more than one count but fewer than ten. This chain joins TRBV6-5 and TRBJ2-7; TRBD2 agrees at 9 bases. The length of the CDR3 is 15 residues. Trimming cost V 0 bases and J 3 bases; bases outside gene matches: 3. The germline CDR1 and CDR2 sequences are MNHEY and SVGAGI. CDR3 protein: CASSYSLAGSYEQYF. The CDR3 DNA sequence: TGTGCCAGCAGTTACTCTCTAGCGGGAAGCTACGAGCAGTACTTC.

The V and J genes are TRBV10-3 and TRBJ2-1, with 10 bases that match TRBD2. The CDR3 sequence is 15 residues long. Germline values: CDR1 ENHRY, CDR2 SYGVKD. V dropped 6 bases and J dropped 2; count of bases not matched to a gene: 4. CDR3 sequence (DNA): TGTGCCATCAGGAGCGGGAGGGATACCTACAATGAGCAGTTCTTC. Protein sequence: CAIRSGRDTYNEQFF.

The chain couples TRBV27 to TRBJ2-5; D unclear. The ends were cut back, 1 base at V and 0 bases at J, with 6 bases in the middle. The CDR3 extends over 14 amino acids. Germline V gene lookup returns CDR1 MNHEY and CDR2 SMNVEV (reference sequence). The DNA for the CDR3 is TGTGCCAGCAGTTTATTCAGGCACCAAGAGACCCAGTACTTC. It translates to CASSLFRHQETQYF.

This clone appeared a few times. The V and J genes are TRBV10-2 and TRBJ2-7; D is unclear. Germline assignment: CDR1 WSHSY and CDR2 SAAADI. The V and J ends lost 4 bases and 4 bases respectively, with 5 bases between them. The CDR3 spans 11 residues. The CDR3 sequence is CASSGGYEQYF. For the CDR3, the DNA is TGCGCCAGCAGTGGAGGTTACGAGCAGTACTTC.

The chain employs TRBV4-1 and TRBJ2-7; D is undetermined. Germline values: CDR1 MGHRA, CDR2 YSYEKL. CDR3 length equals 15 residues. V lost 4 bases, J lost 0 bases, and 13 bases lay in between. In DNA, the CDR3 is TGCGCCAGCAGCCCAACCGACACGAGCTCCTACGAGCAGTACTTC. As protein: CASSPTDTSSYEQYF.

This clone has just a few counts. Within the sample, other DNA sequences also encode this same CDR3. The chain couples TRBV19 to TRBJ2-1, with D possibly matching TRBD2 (7 bases). CDR3 length: 16 residues. Trimming removed 2 bases from V and 0 bases from J, with 11 bases in between. Per the germline V gene, CDR1 is LNHDA and CDR2 is SQIVND (reference sequence). Here the CDR3 DNA reads TGTGCCAGTAGTATAACGGGGGGCAGCTCCTACAATGAGCAGTTCTTC. Its translation is CASSITGGSSYNEQFF.

The J gene is TRBJ2-1, the V gene TRBV7-9; no reliable D call. V lost 5 bases to trimming and J lost 2 bases, with 10 bases between them. This CDR3 region has 14 residues. The germline CDR1 and CDR2 sequences are SEHNR and FQNEAQ (reference sequence). Written as DNA, the CDR3 is TGTGCCAGCAGCCCGATTACGGCCTACAATGAGCAGTTCTTC. Translated: CASSPITAYNEQFF.

The chain joins TRBV18 to TRBJ2-5; D not certain. V lost 3 bases to trimming and J lost 0 bases, with 8 bases between them. Germline-derived CDR1 and CDR2 are KGHSH and LQKENI. This CDR3 spans 14 amino acids. As DNA, the CDR3 is TGTGCCAGCTCACCGACTGCGAACCAAGAGACCCAGTACTTC. This translates into CASSPTANQETQYF.

V and J are TRBV7-8 and TRBJ2-7; 7 bases match TRBD1. With V trimmed by 5 bases and J by 3 bases, 7 bases remained unmatched. Germline V lookup: CDR1 SGHVS, CDR2 FQNEAQ. This CDR3 is built from 14 residues. CDR3 nucleotide sequence: TGTGCCAGCAGCCACGACAGGGTCCGCTACGAGCAGTACTTC. Translation: CASSHDRVRYEQYF.

The rearrangement joins TRBV9 to TRBJ2-7, with 8 bases that match TRBD1. The V gene's germline CDR1 is SGDLS and CDR2 YYNGEE. After removal of 3 bases from V and 1 base from J, the junction contained 3 bases not matched to a gene. The CDR3 length is 14 residues. The CDR3, as DNA: TGTGCCAGCAGCGGACAGGGGTCTTCCTACGAGCAGTACTTC. The encoded protein is CASSGQGSSYEQYF.

This clone has only a few counts. The V gene is TRBV4-1, the J gene TRBJ2-1; 8 bases are shared with TRBD2. Germline V gives CDR1 MGHRA, CDR2 YSYEKL. The V and J ends lost 1 base and 8 bases, in that order; junction bases with no gene match: 7. The CDR3 totals 15 residues. The chain's CDR3 is CASSQVSGSGHEQFF. DNA for the CDR3: TGCGCCAGCAGCCAAGTGAGCGGGAGCGGGCATGAGCAGTTCTTC.

The V gene is TRBV4-3, the J gene TRBJ2-3, with 10 bases fitting TRBD1. The CDR3 contains 18 residues. Germline CDR1 and CDR2: LGHNA and YSLEER. V was pared by 0 bases and J by 10 bases, with 16 bases of the junction left unmatched. This CDR3 reads CASSQEWDRGLRTSSQYF. CDR3 nucleotides: TGCGCCAGCAGCCAAGAGTGGGACAGGGGACTCCGGACGTCATCGCAGTATTTT.

This rearrangement joins TRBV6-6 to TRBJ1-1, with 8 bases fitting TRBD1. This CDR3 is built from 15 residues. Germline CDR1 MNHNY, CDR2 SVGAGI (reference sequence). Trimming took 5 bases from V and 4 from J; bases not matched to a gene: 9. CDR3 sequence reads: CASSATRGLSTEAFF. The CDR3 coding sequence is TGTGCCAGCAGTGCAACCAGGGGGCTGAGCACTGAAGCTTTCTTT.

The rearrangement uses TRBV19 and TRBJ1-5; D might be TRBD1 (6 bases). The CDR3 runs 14 residues. The V end lost 5 bases, the J end lost 4 bases, and 12 bases lay between the germline ends. Germline-derived CDR1 and CDR2 are LNHDA and SQIVND (reference sequence). As DNA, the CDR3 is TGTGCCAGTAGTCCTGGACAGAAAAATCAGCCCCAGCATTTT. Residues: CASSPGQKNQPQHF.